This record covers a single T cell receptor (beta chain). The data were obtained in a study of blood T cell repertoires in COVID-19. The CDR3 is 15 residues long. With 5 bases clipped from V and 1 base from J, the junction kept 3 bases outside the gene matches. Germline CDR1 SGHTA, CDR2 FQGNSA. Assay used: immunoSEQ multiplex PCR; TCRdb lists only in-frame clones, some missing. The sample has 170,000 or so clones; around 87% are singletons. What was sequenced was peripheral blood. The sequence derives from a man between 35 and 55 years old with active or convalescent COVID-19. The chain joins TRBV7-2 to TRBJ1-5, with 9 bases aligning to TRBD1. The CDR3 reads CASSKDRGSNQPQHF. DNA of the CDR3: TGTGCCAGCAGCAAGGACAGGGGCAGCAATCAGCCCCAGCATTTT.